This entry lists 28 T cell receptor beta chains sequenced from one sample in a study of glioma-infiltrating T cells. Amplification of TCR alpha and beta CDR3 regions from RNA used iRepertoire nested multiplex PCR. TCRdb recomputed calls from the multiplex PCR reads with MiXCR, one row per CDR3 protein. The sample consists of 110,000 or so distinct CDR3 sequences, less than 30% of them appearing once. Material for sequencing was glioma tissue, nonneoplastic brain tissue, or PBMCs (not recorded which). The receptors come from a human donor with low-grade glioma or glioblastoma, undergoing nonglioma brain surgery, or in good health (not recorded which).

The chain carries TRBV19 and TRBJ1-5; TRBD1 agrees at 8 bases. V lost 8 bases, J lost 3 bases, and 9 bases stayed unmatched. The CDR3 has 15 amino acids. Per the germline V gene, CDR1 is LNHDA and CDR2 is SQIVND (reference sequence). This CDR3 reads CASGPGQGLNQPQHF. The CDR3 region has the DNA TGTGCCAGTGGACCCGGACAGGGCCTCAATCAGCCCCAGCATTTT.

This clonotype was seen at least ten times. The V and J genes are TRBV2 and TRBJ1-1, with TRBD1 matching 7 bases. V shed 6 bases, J shed 1 base, and the junction held 11 bases outside the gene matches. The germline CDR1 and CDR2 sequences are SNHLY and FYNNEI. The CDR3 consists of 16 residues. CDR3 nucleotides: TGTGCCAGCAGCCCAACAGGGGTCGAAAGGAACACTGAAGCTTTCTTT. It yields the protein CASSPTGVERNTEAFF.

This clonotype was seen many times. The chain links TRBV2 to TRBJ2-7; D call uncertain. V lost 6 bases and J 3 bases, leaving 12 bases between the germline ends. There are 13 residues in the CDR3. Germline CDR1 reads SNHLY; CDR2 reads FYNNEI. This CDR3 reads CASSSRADYEQYF. As DNA, the CDR3 is TGTGCCAGCAGCTCAAGGGCTGACTACGAGCAGTACTTC.

The chain is built from TRBV11-3 and TRBJ2-4; 7 bases match TRBD2. V trimming: 4 bases; J trimming: 0 bases; junction bases outside the gene matches: 6. CDR1 is SGHNT, CDR2 YENEEA, per germline. CDR3 length: 16 residues. The CDR3 reads CASSSGTTLAKNIQYF. The CDR3 coding sequence is TGTGCCAGCAGCTCCGGGACTACTTTAGCCAAAAACATTCAGTACTTC. Full variable domain (missing parts from reference TRBV11-3 and TRBJ2-4): EAGVVQSPRYKIIEKKQPVAFWCNPISGHNTLYWYLQNLGQGPELLIRYENEEAVDDSQLPKDRFSAERLKGVDSTLKIQPAELGDSAVYLCASSSGTTLAKNIQYFGAGTRLSVL.

This clonotype was picked up a small number of times. V gene TRBV5-4 combines with J gene TRBJ1-2; D is perhaps TRBD1 (6 bases). Germline V gives CDR1 SGHNT, CDR2 YYREEE (reference sequence). Trimming left V 4 bases short and J 4 bases short, with 17 bases between. The CDR3 runs 15 residues. CDR3 amino acids: CASSLEGGRSYGYTF. CDR3 DNA: TGTGCCAGCAGCCTGGAGGGGGGGCGTAGCTATGGCTACACCTTC. The full variable domain, in which reference TRBV5-4 and TRBJ1-2 provide the parts outside the CDR3, is ETGVTQSPTHLIKTRGQQVTLRCSSQSGHNTVSWYQQALGQGPQFIFQYYREEENGRGNFPPRFSGLQFPNYSSELNVNALELDDSALYLCASSLEGGRSYGYTFGSGTRLTVV.

About this clonotype: This may come from a read error, since a much larger clone is one base off. This chain joins TRBV7-9 and TRBJ1-1; D possibly corresponds to TRBD1 (6 bases). Trimming shortened V by 5 bases and J by 3 bases, and 10 bases separated the two germline ends. Germline V gene data show CDR1 as SEHNR and CDR2 as FQNEAQ (reference sequence). The CDR3 has 13 amino acids. The CDR3 sequence is CASSKGGDTEAFF. CDR3 nucleotide sequence: TGTGCCAGCAGCAAGGGGGGGGACACTGAAGCTTTCTTT.

The sample holds many counts of this clonotype. The chain combines TRBV7-2 with TRBJ1-3, with D possibly TRBD1 on 6 matching bases. The CDR3 loop spans 13 amino acids. CDR1 and CDR2 (germline): SGHTA, FQGNSA. V lost 5 bases to trimming and J lost 4 bases, with 9 bases between them. DNA for the CDR3: TGTGCCAGCAGCAGGGGGACCGGAAACACCATATATTTT. Protein sequence: CASSRGTGNTIYF.

This clonotype was seen many times. Written as DNA, the CDR3 is TGTGCCATTACGCGGCTGACCGAAGGAAAATGGGAGCAGTTCTTC. This translates into CAITRLTEGKWEQFF. The chain carries TRBV6-2 or TRBV6-3 and TRBJ2-1; D not certain. Germline V gives CDR1 MNHEY, CDR2 SVGEGT. Trimming pared 10 bases from V and 10 bases from J, leaving 26 bases between. This CDR3 has 15 residues.

This clonotype was found many times. This chain connects TRBV19 to TRBJ2-1, with a possible D match to TRBD2 (5 bases). The CDR3 loop spans 14 amino acids. Germline-derived CDR1 and CDR2 are LNHDA and SQIVND (reference sequence). Trimming took 9 bases from V and 0 from J, leaving 12 bases between them. The CDR3 here is CASSSDFSYNEQFF. The CDR3 DNA reads TGTGCCAGCTCTTCGGACTTCTCCTACAATGAGCAGTTCTTC.

This clonotype was detected many times. This chain joins TRBV14 and TRBJ2-3, with 7 bases identical to TRBD2. CDR1 is SGHDN and CDR2 is FVKESK in the germline V gene. This CDR3 region has 16 residues. V lost 4 bases to trimming and J lost 2 bases; unmatched junction nucleotides: 9. The CDR3 reads CASSPTIGRFTDTQYF. In DNA, the CDR3 is TGTGCCAGCAGCCCTACCATCGGGAGGTTCACAGATACGCAGTATTTT.

This clonotype was counted many times. The chain employs TRBV29-1 and TRBJ1-1; no definite D call. CDR1 is SQVTM and CDR2 is ANQGSEA in the germline V gene. The CDR3 is made up of 11 amino acids. Trimming stripped 1 base from V and 0 bases from J, with 0 bases between. The DNA for the CDR3 is TGCAGCGTTGAAGTGAACACTGAAGCTTTCTTT. As protein: CSVEVNTEAFF.

This clonotype was detected ten times or more. This chain connects TRBV6-6 to TRBJ2-2, with 8 bases matching TRBD2. The ends lost 1 base at V and 0 bases at J; junction bases unmatched: 10. Germline assignment: CDR1 MNHNY and CDR2 SVGAGI (reference sequence). The CDR3 extends over 19 amino acids. The DNA of the CDR3 is TGTGCCAGCAGTTACTTTGCAACTAGCGGAGCAACGAACACCGGGGAGCTGTTTTTT. Amino acid sequence: CASSYFATSGATNTGELFF.

This clonotype was recorded at least ten times. The V gene is TRBV28, the J gene TRBJ2-3, with TRBD2 matching over 10 bases. Germline assignment: CDR1 MDHEN and CDR2 SYDVKM. V gave up 5 bases and J gave up 8 bases; unmatched junction bases: 13. This CDR3 comprises 16 residues. CDR3 sequence (DNA): TGTGCCAGCAGTCTCTCCAGGACTAGCGGTGCCGGTACGCAGTATTTT. Translation: CASSLSRTSGAGTQYF.

J is TRBJ2-2 and V is TRBV27, with D tentatively TRBD1 (6 bases). The CDR3 sequence is 13 residues long. The V gene lost 10 bases and the J gene lost 8 bases, with 17 bases spanning the gap. The germline CDR1 and CDR2 sequences are MNHEY and SMNVEV (reference sequence). CDR3 amino acids: CATGNQGKGELFF. In DNA form, the CDR3 reads TGTGCCACCGGCAACCAGGGGAAAGGGGAGCTGTTTTTT.

This clonotype was recorded at least ten times. The J gene is TRBJ2-5, the V gene TRBV7-3; D gene uncertain. Per the germline V gene, CDR1 is SGHTA and CDR2 is FQGTGA. The CDR3 runs 13 residues. The V end was cut by 1 base, the J end by 1 base, with 4 bases between. The CDR3 region is CASSLIPQETQYF. The CDR3 DNA reads as TGTGCCAGCAGCTTAATTCCCCAAGAGACCCAGTACTTC.

A remark on this clonotype: In this CDR3 the conserved last residue, phenylalanine or tryptophan, is missing, so a read error is likely. The genes are TRBV6-1 and TRBJ2-7; D remains unclear. This CDR3 spans 12 amino acids. CDR1 MNHNS and CDR2 SASEGT come from the germline V gene. V was shortened by 6 bases and J by 6 bases, with 12 bases between the two germline ends. The CDR3: CASRPQNSEQYS. As DNA, the CDR3 is TGTGCCAGCAGGCCACAGAACTCCGAGCAGTACTCC.

Many counts were recorded for this clonotype. The chain has TRBV6-2 or TRBV6-3 and TRBJ2-7, with unresolved D. This CDR3 spans 13 amino acids. Germline V gene lookup returns CDR1 MNHEY and CDR2 SVGEGT. Trimming shortened V by 8 bases and J by 3 bases, and 14 bases separated the two germline ends. The CDR3 sequence is CASVPETSYEQYF. CDR3 bases: TGTGCCAGCGTCCCCGAGACAAGCTACGAGCAGTACTTC.

In this sample, this clonotype turned up many times. The chain links TRBV7-2 to TRBJ2-7, with D maybe TRBD1 (6 bases). V lost 4 bases and J 6 bases, leaving 13 bases between the germline ends. The germline CDR1 and CDR2 sequences are SGHTA and FQGNSA. This CDR3 comprises 13 residues. CDR3 sequence: CASSSHLRGEQYF. CDR3 in DNA: TGTGCCAGCAGCTCCCACCTCAGGGGCGAGCAGTACTTC.

This clonotype was seen many times. V gene TRBV19 combines with J gene TRBJ1-5; 12 bases fit TRBD1. Germline-derived CDR1 and CDR2 are LNHDA and SQIVND (reference sequence). The CDR3 spans 15 residues. The V and J ends lost 7 bases and 7 bases, in that order; junction bases with no gene match: 8. The DNA of the CDR3 is TGTGCCAGTACAGGGGACAGGGGGCAGGGACAGCCCCAGCATTTT. Its translation: CASTGDRGQGQPQHF.

The chain recombines TRBV12-3 or TRBV12-4 with TRBJ1-1, with TRBD1 as a possible D gene (5 bases). Trimming took off 5 bases at V and 0 bases at J, with 13 bases between the two ends. There are 15 residues in the CDR3. The CDR3: CASSTRMTVNTEAFF. The CDR3 DNA follows: TGTGCCAGCAGTACCCGTATGACAGTGAACACTGAAGCTTTCTTT.

This clonotype was observed many times. The J gene is TRBJ2-3, the V gene TRBV7-9; 10 bases match TRBD1. This CDR3 region has 15 residues. The V and J ends lost 5 bases and 4 bases, in that order; junction bases with no gene match: 6. Per the germline V gene, CDR1 is SEHNR and CDR2 is FQNEAQ (reference sequence). As DNA, the CDR3 is TGTGCCAGCAGCCAGACAGGGGGCAAATCAGATACGCAGTATTTT. Its protein product is CASSQTGGKSDTQYF.

This chain uses TRBV29-1 with TRBJ1-1, with D uncertain. The V gene lost 1 base and the J gene lost 5 bases, with 11 bases spanning the gap. The CDR3 is 13 amino acids. Germline V gene data show CDR1 as SQVTM and CDR2 as ANQGSEA. The CDR3 loop is CSVEVGQRTEAFF. The CDR3 DNA reads as TGCAGCGTTGAAGTTGGGCAGAGGACTGAAGCTTTCTTT.

J is TRBJ2-1 and V is TRBV9; 7 nucleotides agree with TRBD2. After removal of 0 bases from V and 3 bases from J, the junction contained 6 bases not matched to a gene. In germline, CDR1 is SGDLS, CDR2 YYNGEE. CDR3 length equals 16 residues. This chain's CDR3 is CASSVGPSGLYNEQFF. In DNA form, the CDR3 reads TGTGCCAGCAGCGTAGGCCCTAGCGGTCTCTACAATGAGCAGTTCTTC.

Many counts were recorded for this clonotype. The rearrangement uses TRBV29-1 and TRBJ1-2, with D possibly TRBD1 on 6 matching bases. The CDR3 loop spans 12 amino acids. In germline, CDR1 is SQVTM, CDR2 ANQGSEA. V shed 6 bases and J shed 3 bases, with 11 bases lying between them. The chain's CDR3 is CSVRRTDYGYTF. As DNA, the CDR3 is TGCAGCGTCCGAAGGACAGACTATGGCTACACCTTC.

Comment on this clonotype: It may be a read error: a sequence one base away is much more abundant. The rearrangement uses TRBV11-2 and TRBJ2-2; D is undetermined. Germline V gene data show CDR1 as SGHAT and CDR2 as FQNNGV. This CDR3 comprises 15 residues. Trimming took 5 bases from V and 2 from J, leaving 12 bases between them. CDR3 protein: CASSPVNRNTGELFF. DNA for the CDR3: TGTGCCAGCAGCCCGGTAAACCGCAACACCGGGGAGCTGTTTTTT. The variable domain in full, completed from reference TRBV11-2 and TRBJ2-2, reads EAGVAQSPRYKIIEKRQSVAFWCNPISGHATLYWYQQILGQGPKLLIQFQNNGVVDDSQLPKDRFSAERLKGVDSTLKIQPAKLEDSAVYLCASSPVNRNTGELFFGEGSRLTVL.

Comments on this clonotype: This sequence may be a read error, since a much larger clone differs from it by one base. The chain combines TRBV19 with TRBJ1-6, with a possible D match to TRBD1 (6 bases). The germline V gene has CDR1 LNHDA and CDR2 SQIVND (reference sequence). This CDR3 contains 16 residues. V was clipped by 8 bases and J by 10 bases, with 24 bases between them. The DNA of the CDR3 is TGTGCCAGTCATCGCCGGGGGCGCCGCCGCAAATCACCCCTCCACTTT. Protein: CASHRRGRRRKSPLHF.

The chain has TRBV12-3 or TRBV12-4 and TRBJ1-1, with D unclear. V shed 5 bases and J shed 0 bases, with 7 bases lying between them. This CDR3 region has 13 residues. CDR3 residues: CASSQLMNTEAFF. The DNA of the CDR3 is TGTGCCAGCAGTCAATTGATGAACACTGAAGCTTTCTTT.

This clonotype was seen at least ten times. The chain uses TRBV11-1 and TRBJ2-1; 9 positions match TRBD2. V was clipped by 5 bases and J by 1 base; unmatched bases: 6. This CDR3 is 16 amino acids long. Germline V lookup: CDR1 SGHAT, CDR2 FQDESV (reference sequence). As DNA, the CDR3 is TGTGCCAGCAGCCTGATCGCGGGGGGGTCCTACAATGAGCAGTTCTTC. Amino acids: CASSLIAGGSYNEQFF.